This is a list of T cell receptor beta chains from one sample in a study of Ad26.COV2.S vaccination and SARS-CoV-2 variants. Some clones are missing from TCRdb's copy, which holds only in-frame ones; the method was immunoSEQ multiplex PCR. This sample yields 330,000 or so clones, of which 85% to 90% are seen a single time; approximately 5% belongs to the top ten. Sequences were derived from peripheral blood, sampled in a trial of Ad26.COV2.S vaccine versus placebo. The receptors stem from a person between 18 and 65 years old who received the Ad26.COV2.S COVID-19 vaccine or a placebo. Each CDR3 is given with its conserved first and last residue. A D gene is named only where the DNA matches it firmly. Not all rows give a size; the values are once, few, many and, for expanded clones, a class.

d_gene,v_gene,len,j_gene,abundance,CDR3nt,CDR3aa
TRBD1,TRBV28,16,TRBJ1-2,-,TGTGCCAGCAGTATACCCGCGGGACAGGGGAACTATGGCTACACCTTC,CASSIPAGQGNYGYTF
-,TRBV4-3,15,TRBJ2-5,-,TGCGCCAGCAGCCAATTAACAGGGTGGGGAGAGACCCAGTACTTC,CASSQLTGWGETQYF
-,TRBV7-2,14,TRBJ1-5,-,TGTGCCAGCAGCCGTGGACAGCTAAATCAGCCCCAGCATTTT,CASSRGQLNQPQHF
-,TRBV7-6,14,TRBJ1-1,-,TGTGCCAGCAGCTTAGACGGCCTGAACACTGAAGCTTTCTTT,CASSLDGLNTEAFF
-,TRBV6-1,14,TRBJ1-5,-,TGTGCCAGCAGTGACAGGGGAGGCAATCAGCCCCAGCATTTT,CASSDRGGNQPQHF
TRBD1,TRBV11-3,14,TRBJ2-2,-,TGTGCCAGCAGCCTCGGACAGGCGGCCGGGGAGCTGTTTTTT,CASSLGQAAGELFF
-,TRBV28,12,TRBJ2-7,-,TGTGCCAGCAGGACAGACTACTACGAGCAGTACTTC,CASRTDYYEQYF
-,TRBV5-6,16,TRBJ2-1,-,TGTGCCAGCAGCGCCCCCGGGACACAGGTTCGGAGCGAGCAGTTCTTC,CASSAPGTQVRSEQFF
-,TRBV19,15,TRBJ1-5,-,TGTGCCAGTAGCACCCCCTTGGGGGGTGGTCAGCCCCAGCATTTT,CASSTPLGGGQPQHF
-,TRBV7-8,14,TRBJ2-1,once,TGTGCCAGCAGCTTGGGGTTGACCTACAATGAGCAGTTCTTC,CASSLGLTYNEQFF
TRBD1,TRBV6-5,14,TRBJ1-4,-,TGTGCCAGCAGCCGCGGGACAGGGAATGAAAAACTGTTTTTT,CASSRGTGNEKLFF
-,TRBV19,16,TRBJ2-1,few,TGTGCCAGTAGCCCCGGGACGGATCGTTCCTACAATGAGCAGTTCTTC,CASSPGTDRSYNEQFF
-,TRBV29-1,15,TRBJ1-1,-,TGCAGCGTGGCCTCCAGAATGGCCTTGAACACTGAAGCTTTCTTT,CSVASRMALNTEAFF
-,TRBV27,13,TRBJ2-1,-,TGTGCCAGCAGTCCGCATCGGCGGAATGAGCAGTTCTTC,CASSPHRRNEQFF
TRBD2,TRBV7-3,15,TRBJ2-1,-,TGTGCCAGCAGCTTAGGGGCGGGAGATCGAAATGAGCAGTTCTTC,CASSLGAGDRNEQFF
TRBD1,TRBV9,14,TRBJ1-1,-,TGTGCCAGCAGCGAAAGGGGGCTCGGCACTGAAGCTTTCTTT,CASSERGLGTEAFF
-,TRBV6-2/TRBV6-3,15,TRBJ2-5,-,TGTGCCAGCAGTTATGCAGGGAGTTTTTCTGAGACCCAGTACTTC,CASSYAGSFSETQYF
TRBD1,TRBV15,14,TRBJ2-5,-,TGTGCCACCAGCAGAGGGGACAGCCAAGAGACCCAGTACTTC,CATSRGDSQETQYF
TRBD1,TRBV4-2,16,TRBJ1-5,-,TGTGCCAGCAGCCAGTCATGGACAGGGGGGAATCAGCCCCAGCATTTT,CASSQSWTGGNQPQHF
-,TRBV24-1,12,TRBJ2-3,once,TGTGCCACCAGTGATTTGGGAGATACGCAGTATTTT,CATSDLGDTQYF
-,TRBV11-3,15,TRBJ2-2,-,TGTGCCAGCAGCTTAGTTGTGGGACACACCGGGGAGCTGTTTTTT,CASSLVVGHTGELFF
-,TRBV24-1,16,TRBJ2-3,-,TGTGCCACCAGTGAGCGCGGGACACGCGCCACAGATACGCAGTATTTT,CATSERGTRATDTQYF
TRBD2,TRBV7-8,19,TRBJ2-7,-,TGTGCCAGCAGTTCCATAGGACTAGCCGGGGCGACAACTCTCTACGAGCAGTACTTC,CASSSIGLAGATTLYEQYF
-,TRBV6-4,11,TRBJ1-4,-,TGTGCCAGCAGTGACTCCAAAAAACTGTTTTTT,CASSDSKKLFF
-,TRBV27,13,TRBJ2-3,-,TGTGCCAGCAGTCCGATAGAGTGGGATACGCAGTATTTT,CASSPIEWDTQYF
TRBD1,TRBV19,17,TRBJ1-5,-,TGTGCCAGTAGTATAGAATTTGGGACAGGGCGCAATCAGCCCCAGCATTTT,CASSIEFGTGRNQPQHF
-,TRBV7-9,15,TRBJ1-1,-,TGTGCCAGCAGCCCACGGGGAGGTCTGGGCACTGAAGCTTTCTTT,CASSPRGGLGTEAFF
-,TRBV6-5,12,TRBJ2-1,-,TGTGCCAGTCGCCGGGACCGAGGTGAGCAGTTCTTC,CASRRDRGEQFF
-,TRBV11-3,17,TRBJ1-6,-,TGTGCCAGCAGCTTAGACGGGGGCAGGGAGGAAAATTCACCCCTCCACTTT,CASSLDGGREENSPLHF
-,TRBV11-2,13,TRBJ1-5,-,TGTGCCAGCAGCTGGGACAACCATCAGCCCCAGCATTTT,CASSWDNHQPQHF
-,TRBV13,14,TRBJ2-7,-,TGTGCCAGCAGTCGGGATACAGGGCCCTACGAGCAGTACTTC,CASSRDTGPYEQYF
-,TRBV6-1,13,TRBJ1-2,-,TGTGCCAGCAGTGAACTAGGGAATGCTGGCTACACCTTC,CASSELGNAGYTF
-,TRBV10-3,11,TRBJ2-3,-,TGTGCCATCAGAGGCACAGATACGCAGTATTTT,CAIRGTDTQYF
TRBD2,TRBV5-6,15,TRBJ2-5,once,TGTGCCAGCAGCCCTGTGGCGGGAGTACAAGAGACCCAGTACTTC,CASSPVAGVQETQYF
-,TRBV28,15,TRBJ2-4,-,TGTGCCAGCAGTTTTGGTGTGGACATCAGAGACATTCAGTACTTC,CASSFGVDIRDIQYF
-,TRBV19,10,TRBJ2-5,-,TGTGCCCGCCTACAGGAGACCCAGTACTTC,CARLQETQYF
-,TRBV30,16,TRBJ1-4,-,TGTGCCTGGAGTTCTGGGAGGAGGGTAGTGGGTGAAAAACTGTTTTTT,CAWSSGRRVVGEKLFF
TRBD1,TRBV11-1,15,TRBJ2-1,-,TGTGCCAGCAGCTTTCCTCGGACAGGGGGAAATGAGCAGTTCTTC,CASSFPRTGGNEQFF
TRBD2,TRBV3-1/TRBV3-2,15,TRBJ2-7,many,TGTGCCAGCAGTCCGGCGGGGGGCAGCGTCTACGAGCAGTACTTC,CASSPAGGSVYEQYF
-,TRBV11-2,13,TRBJ2-1,-,TGTGCCAGCAGCTTAGATCGGCTGAATGAGCAGTTCTTC,CASSLDRLNEQFF